This TCR beta chain was captured by sequencing in a study of beta chain features in type 1 diabetes. The CDR3 covers 14 residues. The V gene's germline CDR1 is SGHVS and CDR2 FQNEAQ. The ends lost 5 bases at V and 4 bases at J; junction bases unmatched: 7. The authors reverse transcribed all of the isolated RNA, so sequencing captured expressed TCRB transcripts. Produced via immunoSEQ multiplex PCR; TCRdb's table is partial and in-frame only. Among around 340,000 clones listed, around 19% were seen once. The TCR originated in a woman aged 18-29 years in good health. Sequenced: naive CD4+ T cells from blood. The chain recombines TRBV7-8 with TRBJ1-2, with 7 bases fitting TRBD1. In DNA, the CDR3 is TGTGCCAGCAGCCTAGTCGGGACAGTCTATGGCTACACCTTC. Its protein is CASSLVGTVYGYTF.